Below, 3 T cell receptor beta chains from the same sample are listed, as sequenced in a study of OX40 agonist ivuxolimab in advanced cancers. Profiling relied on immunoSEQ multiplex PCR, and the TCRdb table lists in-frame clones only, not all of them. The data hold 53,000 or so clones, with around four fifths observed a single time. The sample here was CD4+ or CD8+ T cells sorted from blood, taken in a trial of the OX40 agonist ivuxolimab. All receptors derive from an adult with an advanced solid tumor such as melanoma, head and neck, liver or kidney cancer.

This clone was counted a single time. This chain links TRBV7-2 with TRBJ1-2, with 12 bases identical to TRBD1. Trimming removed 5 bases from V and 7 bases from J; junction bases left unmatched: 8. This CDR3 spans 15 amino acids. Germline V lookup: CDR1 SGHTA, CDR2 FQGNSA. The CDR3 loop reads CASSPGTGGGSGYTF. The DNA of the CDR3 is TGTGCCAGCAGCCCGGGGACAGGGGGCGGGAGTGGCTACACCTTC.

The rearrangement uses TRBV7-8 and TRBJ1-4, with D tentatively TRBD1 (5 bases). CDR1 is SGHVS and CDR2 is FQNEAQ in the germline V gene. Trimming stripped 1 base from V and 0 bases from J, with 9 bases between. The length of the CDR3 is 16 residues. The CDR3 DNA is TGTGCCAGCAGCTTAGGAGGGACCACAACTAATGAAAAACTGTTTTTT. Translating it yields CASSLGGTTTNEKLFF.

The CDR3 DNA follows: TGTGCCAGTAGTATCCGGGAGGGCATTGAGACCCAGTACTTC. This encodes CASSIREGIETQYF. This chain joins TRBV19 and TRBJ2-5; 8 bases match TRBD2. The CDR3 is 14 amino acids. After removal of 3 bases from V and 5 bases from J, the junction contained 5 bases not matched to a gene. The germline CDR1 and CDR2 sequences are LNHDA and SQIVND (reference sequence).